The source of this TCR beta chain is a study of T cell repertoires in cytomegalovirus infection. In the study overall: Matching HLA type and CMV infection were both indicated by public TCR beta signatures.

Trimming cost V 7 bases and J 3 bases; bases outside gene matches: 5. There are 13 residues in the CDR3. The germline V gene has CDR1 DFQATT and CDR2 SNEGSKA (reference sequence). This clonotype turned up a few times. Its antigen is still unknown. General study points: Identification of carriers of CMV plus the relevant HLA was achieved through cumulative public TCR beta family frequency. Clonotype analysis showed dominance of the ex vivo response by HLA-C-restricted CMV-specific TCR beta clonotypes.

MiXCR, applied by TCRdb to the reads, yields one record per CDR3 protein. The profile shows around 630,000 distinct CDR3 sequences, approximately 24% of them singletons. Sequencing was carried out using CD8+ T cells from PBMCs. V is TRBV20-1 and J is TRBJ2-2, with 7 bases aligning to TRBD2. This receptor was obtained from a human donor in good health (CMV status not recorded). Some clones in this sample may be carry-over from other donors' samples. Here the CDR3 reads CSVPAGYTGELFF. In nucleotides, the CDR3 is TGCAGTGTCCCAGCGGGGTACACCGGGGAGCTGTTTTTT.